This T cell receptor (beta chain) originates from a study of T cell changes during pregnancy in multiple sclerosis (dated by TCRdb to between 2017 and 2020). Study-level background: The study looked at changes in the T cell repertoire across pregnancy in women with multiple sclerosis.

Library creation used the immunoSEQ multiplex PCR assay. TCRdb limited this immuneACCESS table to in-frame rearrangements with V and J called. A share of clones is missing; checked studies link under half to unresolved V genes, and the rest is unexplained. Present in this sample are 55,000 to 75,000 clones, about 93% of which were seen just once. The top ten clonotypes cover 2.5% to 3.5% of the sample. In the case of this clone: What antigen it recognizes has not been identified. No base qualities exist here, and no much larger clone lies one base off it.

V is cut back by 5 bases and J by 3 bases, with 5 bases in the junction unmatched. The CDR3 has 15 amino acids, counting the end cysteine and phenylalanine. Only the CDR3 DNA stays, 45 bases, in frame from base 1. Via the germline V gene (reference sequence), CDR1 is SEHNR and CDR2 FQNEAQ. The TCR comes from a female donor with multiple sclerosis, enrolled in a pregnancy study. The chain is encoded by TRBV7-9 joined to TRBJ2-3; 10 bases in between match TRBD2. This specimen consisted of CD8+ T cells from peripheral blood mononuclear cells, obtained in the second trimester of pregnancy. The CDR3 here reads CASSAIAGGTDTQYF. The nucleotide sequence reads TGTGCCAGCAGCGCAATAGCGGGAGGAACAGATACGCAGTATTTT.